This TCR beta chain was captured by sequencing in a study of blood T cells in healthy people across ages. This clonotype was seen more than once but under ten times. The antigen is not known. Primed by a sample-barcoded 5' primer and a J-beta primer mix, a second PCR proceeded for 7 to 11 cycles. Individual samples furnished no less than 3 million CDR3-containing paired-end reads apiece. TCRdb fed the 5' RACE reads into MiXCR, producing one record per CDR3 protein. The profile shows approximately 1.5 million distinct CDR3 sequences, roughly 43% of them singletons. The CDR3 is 12 residues long. CDR1 and CDR2 (germline): GTSNPN, SVGIG (reference sequence). V shed 4 bases and J shed 8 bases, with 14 bases lying between them. Study-wide results and caveats: The study lacked donor CMV status, which possibly confounded expanded clonotype changes.

The sequenced sample was blood. The sequence came from a woman between 18 and 30 years old in good health. The chain has TRBV30 and TRBJ1-2; D possibly corresponds to TRBD1 (5 bases). The CDR3 DNA sequence: TGTGCCTGGACCGGGACCGCCTTCGGCTACACCTTC. It yields the protein CAWTGTAFGYTF.